The 14 T cell receptor beta chains in this list originate from one sample, sequenced in a study of naive and memory T cell subsets. Study-wide results and limits: Especially in CD8 cells, naive repertoires contained a few larger clonotypes, possibly CD45RA-re-expressing memory cells.

Both TRBC1 and TRBC2 were covered by a beta constant-region primer of two equimolar oligonucleotides. Four rounds of PCR amplified the ligated cDNA using nested alpha and beta constant-region primers plus SP2. Via MiXCR, TCRdb re-called the UMI-ligation and nested PCR reads, giving one row per CDR3 protein. This sample has approximately 140,000 distinct CDR3 sequences, with approximately 22% found just once. Their antigens are not known. The sequencing input was naive CD4+ T cells from blood. These receptors originate from a human donor in good health.

This clonotype showed up many times. CDR3 sequence: CASRRTGAGQPQHF. CDR3 sequence (DNA): TGTGCCAGCAGACGGACAGGGGCAGGACAGCCCCAGCATTTT. V is TRBV6-2 or TRBV6-3 and J is TRBJ1-5; 9 nucleotides align to TRBD1. With V trimmed by 6 bases and J by 7 bases, 7 bases remained unmatched. The CDR3 has 14 amino acids. CDR1 and CDR2 (germline): MNHEY, SVGEGT.

This clonotype showed up just a few times. The chain employs TRBV2 and TRBJ2-1, with 12 bases that match TRBD2. The V gene's germline CDR1 is SNHLY and CDR2 FYNNEI. The V gene end was trimmed by 5 bases and the J gene end by 12 bases; junction bases not matched to a gene: 11. The CDR3 contains 15 residues. The CDR3 loop reads CASSPGTSGPWGQFF. The CDR3 DNA is TGTGCCAGCAGTCCCGGGACTAGCGGGCCCTGGGGGCAGTTCTTC. The complete variable domain, with remaining parts taken from reference TRBV2 and TRBJ2-1, reads EPEVTQTPSHQVTQMGQEVILRCVPISNHLYFYWYRQILGQKVEFLVSFYNNEISEKSEIFDDQFSVERPDGSNFTLKIRSTKLEDSAMYFCASSPGTSGPWGQFFGPGTRLTVL.

This clonotype was picked up a small number of times. V gene TRBV25-1 combines with J gene TRBJ2-2; 14 nucleotides match TRBD2. CDR1 MGHDK and CDR2 SYGVNS come from the germline V gene. The ends lost 1 base at V and 9 bases at J; junction bases unmatched: 13. The CDR3 length is 19 residues. DNA of the CDR3: TGTGCCAGCAGTGAATCAATCGGGACTAGCGGGAGCCTTGACTGGGAGCTGTTTTTT. It codes for CASSESIGTSGSLDWELFF.

This clonotype was recorded a few times. This chain joins TRBV29-1 and TRBJ2-5; D remains unclear. The V gene lost 6 bases and the J gene lost 2 bases, with 13 bases spanning the gap. The CDR3 is 13 amino acids. Germline loops: CDR1 SQVTM, CDR2 ANQGSEA. The CDR3 nucleotides are TGCAGCGTCAGTGGGAACTTACAAGAGACCCAGTACTTC. Translated: CSVSGNLQETQYF.

This clonotype was detected only a few times. The V and J genes are TRBV29-1 and TRBJ2-5, with 7 bases fitting TRBD1. Germline assignment: CDR1 SQVTM and CDR2 ANQGSEA. After removal of 6 bases from V and 3 bases from J, the junction contained 7 bases not matched to a gene. There are 13 residues in the CDR3. CDR3 coding DNA: TGCAGCGTGTACAGGGGTTCGAAAGAGACCCAGTACTTC. Encoded protein: CSVYRGSKETQYF.

This clonotype was observed a few times. The chain joins TRBV5-1 to TRBJ2-1; 8 bases match TRBD2. Germline values: CDR1 SGHRS, CDR2 YFSETQ. The trim removed 2 bases at V and 4 bases at J, leaving 2 bases unmatched. The CDR3 length is 14 residues. As DNA, the CDR3 is TGCGCCAGCAGCTTTAGCGGGGTTTACAATGAGCAGTTCTTC. Protein sequence: CASSFSGVYNEQFF. The full variable domain, completed using reference TRBV5-1 and TRBJ2-1, is KAGVTQTPRYLIKTRGQQVTLSCSPISGHRSVSWYQQTPGQGLQFLFEYFSETQRNKGNFPGRFSGRQFSNSRSEMNVSTLELGDSALYLCASSFSGVYNEQFFGPGTRLTVL.

This clonotype was counted between two and nine times. The rearrangement links TRBV5-8 to TRBJ1-5, with D hard to call. The CDR3 spans 14 residues. Germline V lookup: CDR1 SGHTS, CDR2 YDEGEE. Between the trimmed V and J ends, which lost 0 bases and 10 bases, there was a span of 14 bases. The CDR3 bases are TGTGCCAGCAGCTTGGAGTGGCGAGGCAACCCCCAGCATTTT. This sequence encodes CASSLEWRGNPQHF. Full variable domain (outside the CDR3, taken from reference TRBV5-8 and TRBJ1-5): EAGVTQSPTHLIKTRGQQATLRCSPISGHTSVYWYQQALGLGLQFLLWYDEGEERNRGNFPPRFSGRQFPNYSSELNVNALELEDSALYLCASSLEWRGNPQHFGDGTRLSIL.

A word on this clonotype: One junction end does not reproduce the germline sequence, and a read error may be involved. The chain has TRBV5-1 and TRBJ2-3; 10 bases match TRBD1. CDR3 length equals 14 residues. Germline V gene lookup returns CDR1 SGHRS and CDR2 YFSETQ. CDR3 protein: CASGLTGGSDTQYF. In DNA form, the CDR3 reads TGCGCCAGCGGCTTGACAGGGGGCTCAGATACGCAGTATTTT. The whole variable domain, filled in from reference TRBV5-1 and TRBJ2-3, reads KAGVTQTPRYLIKTRGQQVTLSCSPISGHRSVSWYQQTPGQGLQFLFEYFSETQRNKGNFPGRFSGRQFSNSRSEMNVSTLELGDSALYLCASGLTGGSDTQYFGPGTRLTVL.

The V and J genes are TRBV28 and TRBJ1-2; TRBD1 agrees at 7 bases. The trim removed 6 bases at V and 7 bases at J, leaving 8 bases unmatched. The germline V gene has CDR1 MDHEN and CDR2 SYDVKM. The CDR3 consists of 13 residues. This CDR3 is CASSRPQGLGYTF. The DNA for the CDR3 is TGTGCCAGCAGCAGACCACAGGGGCTTGGCTACACCTTC.

This clonotype was seen more than once but under ten times. The chain carries TRBV6-6 and TRBJ2-1; tentative D call: TRBD2 (5 bases). This CDR3 comprises 11 residues. Looked up from germline, CDR1 is MNHNY and CDR2 is SVGAGI (reference sequence). The V end was cut by 10 bases, the J end by 5 bases, with 9 bases between. CDR3 protein: CATRRDNEQFF. CDR3 sequence (DNA): TGTGCCACCCGGCGGGACAATGAGCAGTTCTTC.

The J gene is TRBJ1-2, the V gene TRBV5-1; 7 bases map to TRBD1. CDR1 is SGHRS and CDR2 is YFSETQ in the germline V gene. The CDR3 loop spans 14 amino acids. Germline trimming cut 0 bases from V and 4 bases from J; bases unmatched to any gene: 3. The CDR3 sequence: CASSLGTGIYGYTF. DNA for the CDR3: TGCGCCAGCAGCTTGGGGACAGGAATCTATGGCTACACCTTC. The full variable domain, in which reference TRBV5-1 and TRBJ1-2 provide the parts outside the CDR3, is KAGVTQTPRYLIKTRGQQVTLSCSPISGHRSVSWYQQTPGQGLQFLFEYFSETQRNKGNFPGRFSGRQFSNSRSEMNVSTLELGDSALYLCASSLGTGIYGYTFGSGTRLTVV.

This chain joins TRBV19 and TRBJ2-1; 13 bases align to TRBD2. The CDR3 is made up of 18 amino acids. V was clipped by 5 bases and J by 0 bases; unmatched bases: 7. Germline V gene data show CDR1 as LNHDA and CDR2 as SQIVND (reference sequence). CDR3 sequence reads: CASSPGLAGAASYNEQFF. The CDR3 nucleotides read TGTGCCAGTAGTCCCGGACTAGCGGGGGCGGCCTCCTACAATGAGCAGTTCTTC.

The chain carries TRBV18 and TRBJ2-1; 11 bases map to TRBD2. This CDR3 is 15 amino acids long. Germline lookup yields CDR1 KGHSH and CDR2 LQKENI. J was trimmed by 5 bases and V by 9 bases; bases with no gene match: 9. The CDR3 DNA follows: TGTGCCAGTCTACCGGGACTAGCGGCCAACAATGAGCAGTTCTTC. This sequence encodes CASLPGLAANNEQFF.

This clonotype was seen just once. V usage is TRBV7-9 and J usage is TRBJ1-1, with D perhaps matching TRBD1 (6 bases). Germline V gives CDR1 SEHNR, CDR2 FQNEAQ (reference sequence). The CDR3 consists of 17 residues. Trimming pared 2 bases from V and 2 bases from J, leaving 18 bases between. DNA of the CDR3: TGTGCCAGCAGCTTAACAGGGTTCACGGTGTTAAACACTGAAGCTTTCTTT. As protein: CASSLTGFTVLNTEAFF.